A single TCR beta chain is shown here with its context. Its specificity is not known. The entry originates in a study of T cell responses to AZD1222 COVID-19 vaccine. Study context: Analyses pooled second doses at about 4 or about 12 weeks.

Measured with immunoSEQ multiplex PCR; TCRdb has only the in-frame clones, and not every one. This sample has about 150,000 clones, with 88% found just once. Findings and caveats of the study: Females made up more of the donors, who were largely white British, and clonal diversity may have come out too low. Per reports, nearly half of all spike-specific TCRs target regions that are unmutated in variants. None of the repertoires were sampled until the peak T cell response had passed.

The CDR3 sequence is 12 residues long. In germline, CDR1 is MNHEY, CDR2 SMNVEV (reference sequence). J gave up 11 bases and V 8 bases, and 6 bases lay outside the gene matches. This sequence originates from an adult in good health. This chain joins TRBV27 and TRBJ1-3; the match to TRBD1 covers 10 bases. Sequences were derived from peripheral blood, sampled on day 0 of AZD1222 vaccination. The CDR3 DNA reads as TGTGCCAGCCGGACAGGGGGGGGTCCCATATATTTT. It yields the protein CASRTGGGPIYF.